A single sample is the source of the 9 T cell receptor beta chains below, sequenced in a study of cytomegalovirus exposure and HLA in healthy donors. The primer mix had 60 Vbeta and 13 Jbeta primers. Data came from immunoSEQ multiplex PCR; TCRdb stores just in-frame clones and leaves some out. There are 150,000 to 200,000 clones in the sample; about 80% occur only once, and approximately 2.1% lies in the top ten. Sequencing input: PBMCs. The source is a man aged 50 or older in good health and CMV-seropositive.

This sequence joins TRBV27 and TRBJ2-2, with 14 bases fitting TRBD2. The CDR3 covers 17 residues. Trimming removed 2 bases from V and 8 bases from J; junction bases left unmatched: 7. From germline, CDR1 is MNHEY and CDR2 SMNVEV (reference sequence). DNA for the CDR3: TGTGCCAGCAGTTTACCCGGACTAGCGGGGGGCGCGGGGGAGCTGTTTTTT. Protein product: CASSLPGLAGGAGELFF.

This chain connects TRBV5-1 to TRBJ2-2; TRBD2 aligns across 10 bases. The CDR3 spans 18 residues. J was trimmed by 5 bases and V by 4 bases; bases with no gene match: 14. The V gene's germline CDR1 is SGHRS and CDR2 YFSETQ. This chain's CDR3 is CASSPSLVLAGDTGELFF. CDR3 bases: TGCGCCAGCAGCCCGTCTCTAGTCCTAGCGGGGGATACCGGGGAGCTGTTTTTT.

CDR3 loop: CASTDGSRGRDHGYTF. The CDR3 bases are TGTGCCAGTACCGATGGGAGCCGGGGAAGAGATCATGGCTACACCTTC. The chain uses TRBV19 and TRBJ1-2; D is uncertain. Germline CDR1 is LNHDA and CDR2 is SQIVND (reference sequence). This CDR3 is 16 amino acids long. V was pared by 7 bases and J by 6 bases, with 24 bases between.

CDR3 region: CASSIGRSFEAFF. As DNA, the CDR3 is TGTGCCAGTAGTATAGGGAGGTCATTTGAAGCTTTCTTT. The J gene is TRBJ1-1, the V gene TRBV19; D gene ambiguous. Trimming took off 1 base at V and 7 bases at J, with 10 bases between the two ends. The CDR3 is made up of 13 amino acids. The germline gives CDR1 LNHDA, CDR2 SQIVND (reference sequence).

The chain links TRBV5-1 to TRBJ2-1; D is possibly TRBD1 (7 bases). The germline CDR1 and CDR2 sequences are SGHRS and YFSETQ. This CDR3 contains 15 residues. Trimming took 1 base from V and 6 from J, leaving 14 bases between them. The chain's CDR3 is CASSLTGEVGNEQFF. As DNA, the CDR3 is TGCGCCAGCAGCTTGACAGGGGAGGTTGGCAATGAGCAGTTCTTC.

The chain combines TRBV30 with TRBJ1-2; TRBD1 matches at 7 bases. The CDR3 loop spans 14 amino acids. CDR1 GTSNPN and CDR2 SVGIG come from the germline V gene (reference sequence). J was trimmed by 1 base and V by 2 bases; bases with no gene match: 4. The CDR3 DNA reads as TGTGCCTGGAGTTCGGACAGGTTTAACTATGGCTACACCTTC. Translating gives CAWSSDRFNYGYTF.

The chain employs TRBV2 and TRBJ2-2, with a tentative D call TRBD1 (5 bases). The germline CDR1 and CDR2 sequences are SNHLY and FYNNEI. The ends were cut back, 4 bases at V and 11 bases at J, with 20 bases in the middle. The length of the CDR3 is 15 residues. The CDR3 spells CASSALDTFSTELFF. The DNA for the CDR3 is TGTGCCAGCAGTGCTCTGGACACCTTCTCTACAGAGCTGTTTTTT. The full variable domain, in which reference TRBV2 and TRBJ2-2 provide the parts outside the CDR3, is EPEVTQTPSHQVTQMGQEVILRCVPISNHLYFYWYRQILGQKVEFLVSFYNNEISEKSEIFDDQFSVERPDGSNFTLKIRSTKLEDSAMYFCASSALDTFSTELFFGEGSRLTVL.

The V and J genes are TRBV6-6 and TRBJ2-5; D might be TRBD2 (5 bases). The CDR3 runs 14 residues. Looked up from germline, CDR1 is MNHNY and CDR2 is SVGAGI (reference sequence). The V gene lost 0 bases and the J gene lost 7 bases, with 12 bases spanning the gap. The CDR3 loop is CASSYSPIEGTQYF. CDR3 coding DNA: TGTGCCAGCAGTTACTCGCCTATCGAGGGGACCCAGTACTTC.

The genes are TRBV5-6 and TRBJ2-5; D not certain. The germline CDR1 and CDR2 sequences are SGHDT and YYEEEE. Trimming stripped 0 bases from V and 1 base from J, with 10 bases between. CDR3 length: 15 amino acids. Written as DNA, the CDR3 is TGTGCCAGCAGCTTGGAGTTGGCTAGCCAAGAGACCCAGTACTTC. The encoded protein is CASSLELASQETQYF.